One sample yielded the 8 T cell receptor beta chains listed below, sequenced in a study of a mutant IDH1 vaccine in newly diagnosed glioma. Assay: immunoSEQ multiplex PCR; the TCRdb copy retains only in-frame clones and omits some. The sample carries 30,000 to 40,000 clones, around 90% recorded once. Time point given: baseline, week 1 (first vaccination visit). Treatment specified: pre-vaccination baseline after standard-of-care therapy. The material sequenced was PBMCs, taken from a glioma patient treated with radiotherapy, temozolomide or both. The source is a man younger than 35 with glioma.

V and J are TRBV11-2 and TRBJ1-1; 8 positions agree with TRBD1. V lost 1 base and J lost 7; bases outside the gene matches: 5. The CDR3 sequence is 14 residues long. CDR1 is SGHAT and CDR2 is FQNNGV in the germline V gene. The CDR3 DNA is TGTGCCAGCAGCTTAGGGCCAGGGGGCATTGAAGCTTTCTTT. Protein product: CASSLGPGGIEAFF. Drawing the rest from reference TRBV11-2 and TRBJ1-1, the complete variable domain is EAGVAQSPRYKIIEKRQSVAFWCNPISGHATLYWYQQILGQGPKLLIQFQNNGVVDDSQLPKDRFSAERLKGVDSTLKIQPAKLEDSAVYLCASSLGPGGIEAFFGQGTRLTVV.

The chain links TRBV4-2 to TRBJ1-1; TRBD1 matches 7 bases. The V gene's germline CDR1 is LGHNA and CDR2 YNFKEQ. After removal of 1 base from V and 1 base from J, the junction contained 0 bases not matched to a gene. This CDR3 region has 14 residues. CDR3 DNA sequence: TGTGCCAGCAGCCAAGGACAGGGGAACACTGAAGCTTTCTTT. This sequence encodes CASSQGQGNTEAFF.

This CDR3 reads CSVDWTGGYGYTF. As DNA, the CDR3 is TGCAGCGTTGATTGGACAGGGGGCTATGGCTACACCTTC. The chain combines TRBV29-1 with TRBJ1-2; 10 bases match TRBD1. V gave up 3 bases and J gave up 4 bases; unmatched junction bases: 2. Germline CDR1 and CDR2: SQVTM and ANQGSEA. This CDR3 region has 13 residues.

The rearrangement uses TRBV27 and TRBJ1-1; unclear D gene. The germline CDR1 and CDR2 sequences are MNHEY and SMNVEV (reference sequence). CDR3 length equals 17 residues. Trimming removed 0 bases from V and 4 bases from J, with 18 bases in between. The CDR3 nucleotides are TGTGCCAGCAGTTTATCGGGGTGGCAAGGTCGAACCACTGAAGCTTTCTTT. Translated: CASSLSGWQGRTTEAFF.

The chain links TRBV5-4 to TRBJ2-3; TRBD2 aligns across 8 bases. The CDR3 is made up of 17 amino acids. Germline V gene lookup returns CDR1 SGHNT and CDR2 YYREEE (reference sequence). V gave up 2 bases and J gave up 1 base; unmatched junction bases: 9. As DNA, the CDR3 is TGTGCCAGCAGCTTAGACCAGACTAGCGCCGGCACAGATACGCAGTATTTT. This translates into CASSLDQTSAGTDTQYF.

This clone was counted once. The rearrangement links TRBV6-5 to TRBJ2-7, with 10 bases that match TRBD2. Germline V CDR1 and CDR2: MNHEY, SVGAGI. With V trimmed by 7 bases and J by 6 bases, 9 bases remained unmatched. The CDR3 covers 14 residues. The CDR3 loop is CASTPPGTSAEQYF. DNA of the CDR3: TGTGCCAGCACCCCCCCCGGGACTAGCGCCGAGCAGTACTTC.

A note on this clone: Other DNA sequences in this sample translate to the same CDR3. V is TRBV29-1 and J is TRBJ2-3, with 7 bases lining up with TRBD2. The CDR3 sequence is 14 residues long. The V gene's germline CDR1 is SQVTM and CDR2 ANQGSEA. Trimming at V came to 3 bases and at J to 0 bases, leaving 3 bases not matched to a gene. CDR3 loop: CSVEGGGSTDTQYF. The DNA for the CDR3 is TGCAGCGTTGAGGGGGGAGGGAGCACAGATACGCAGTATTTT.

A remark on this clone: Other DNA sequences in this specimen translate into the identical CDR3. This sequence joins TRBV6-5 and TRBJ2-2, with 8 nucleotides matching TRBD1. With V trimmed by 2 bases and J by 2 bases, 1 base remained unmatched. The CDR3 is made up of 15 amino acids. Germline values: CDR1 MNHEY, CDR2 SVGAGI. The CDR3 sequence: CASSYGTGNTGELFF. In nucleotides, the CDR3 is TGTGCCAGCAGTTACGGGACAGGTAACACCGGGGAGCTGTTTTTT.